These T cell receptor beta chains were read from a single sample in a study of T-cell memory formation after mild COVID-19. TCRdb analysed the 5' RACE reads with MiXCR anew, one entry per CDR3 protein. Among about 130,000 distinct CDR3 sequences listed, approximately 5.9% were seen once. The source material was PBMCs or a T cell subset sorted from them (not recorded which). These receptors originate from an adult woman who had mild COVID-19 (a few samples of this study predate the infection). Cell type and time point are not known. Each CDR3 is given with its conserved first and last residue. A D gene is named only where the DNA matches it firmly. Size is omitted from some rows. Given values are once, few, many or a class for expanded clones.

>NA|TRBD2|TRBV11-2|TRBJ2-2
CASSLVGSGGSGELFF
TGTGCCAGCAGCTTAGTCGGTAGCGGGGGTTCCGGGGAGCTGTTTTTT
>few|NA|TRBV14|TRBJ1-6
CASSQRKGGSYNSPLHF
TGTGCCAGCAGCCAGAGGAAGGGGGGCTCCTATAATTCACCCCTCCACTTT
>NA|TRBD1|TRBV30|TRBJ2-2
CAWGGQSTGELFF
TGTGCCTGGGGGGGACAGAGCACCGGGGAGCTGTTTTTT
>many|NA|TRBV7-9|TRBJ1-1
CASSLLTVGNTEAFF
TGTGCCAGCAGCCTCCTGACAGTAGGGAACACTGAAGCTTTCTTT
>NA|TRBD2|TRBV7-3|TRBJ2-2
CASSSTPSGGATGELFF
TGTGCCAGCAGCTCCACACCGAGCGGGGGTGCGACCGGGGAGCTGTTTTTT
>many|NA|TRBV27|TRBJ2-1
CASSLSSTVSYNEQFF
TGTGCCAGCAGTTTATCGAGCACAGTCTCCTACAATGAGCAGTTCTTC
>few|NA|TRBV18|TRBJ2-1
CASSPPPGNEQFF
TGTGCCAGCTCACCACCGCCGGGGAATGAGCAGTTCTTC
>NA|TRBD1|TRBV7-2|TRBJ1-2
CASSLEYRGYGYIF
TGTGCCAGCAGCTTAGAGTACAGGGGGTATGGCTACATCTTC
>NA|NA|TRBV6-2/TRBV6-3|TRBJ2-4
CASSYGGAWTKNIQYF
TGTGCCAGCAGTTACGGGGGGGCATGGACCAAAAACATTCAGTACTTC
>many|NA|TRBV7-9|TRBJ1-2
CASSLGSAWGYTF
TGTGCCAGCAGCTTAGGCAGCGCCTGGGGCTACACCTTC
>many|TRBD1|TRBV7-9|TRBJ2-7
CASSLVVGQGKSYEQYF
TGTGCCAGCAGCTTAGTCGTCGGACAGGGTAAATCCTACGAGCAGTACTTC
>few|NA|TRBV5-1|TRBJ1-1
CASSLSGVGTEAFF
TGCGCCAGCAGCTTGTCCGGGGTTGGCACTGAAGCTTTCTTT
>many|TRBD2|TRBV20-1|TRBJ2-5
CSARAGGGHETQYF
TGCAGTGCTAGAGCGGGAGGTGGCCATGAGACCCAGTACTTC
>NA|NA|TRBV18|TRBJ2-3
CASSPTGTLSPDTQYF
TGTGCCAGCTCACCGACCGGGACACTGTCCCCGGATACGCAGTATTTT
>NA|NA|TRBV11-2|TRBJ2-5
CASSLGVRQETQYF
TGTGCCAGCAGCTTGGGGGTGCGCCAAGAGACCCAGTACTTC
>NA|TRBD2|TRBV7-8|TRBJ2-3
CASLAGGTDTQYF
TGTGCCAGCTTGGCGGGGGGCACAGATACGCAGTATTTT
>many|NA|TRBV4-1|TRBJ1-1
CASSQGPGVNTEAFF
TGCGCCAGCAGCCAGGGCCCCGGGGTGAACACTGAAGCTTTCTTT
>NA|TRBD2|TRBV10-1|TRBJ2-7
CASSREGLAGGKTAYSYEQYF
TGCGCCAGCAGTCGAGAGGGACTAGCGGGAGGGAAGACCGCATACTCCTACGAGCAGTACTTC
>NA|TRBD2|TRBV3-1|TRBJ2-7
CASSQDPLAGDEQYF
TGTGCCAGCAGCCAAGATCCACTAGCGGGGGACGAGCAGTACTTC